Shown below are 10 T cell receptor beta chains from a single sample sequenced in a study of cytomegalovirus exposure and HLA in healthy donors. 13 Jbeta primers and 60 Vbeta primers were used for the PCR. TCRdb keeps only in-frame clones here, not all; method: immunoSEQ multiplex PCR. There are some 130,000 clones in the sample, with around 1.5% held by the top ten. Sequenced input: PBMCs. The receptors come from a middle-aged woman in good health and CMV-seronegative.

The rearrangement links TRBV7-9 to TRBJ1-1; D remains ambiguous. V was pared by 3 bases and J by 6 bases, with 11 bases between. CDR3 length: 13 amino acids. In germline, CDR1 is SEHNR, CDR2 FQNEAQ (reference sequence). CDR3 region: CASSFDIISEAFF. Here the CDR3 DNA reads TGTGCCAGCAGCTTCGACATAATATCTGAAGCTTTCTTT.

The chain combines TRBV27 with TRBJ1-1; no definite D call. Germline CDR1 MNHEY, CDR2 SMNVEV (reference sequence). This CDR3 contains 13 residues. The V end lost 6 bases, the J end lost 6 bases, and 14 bases lay between the germline ends. In DNA, the CDR3 is TGTGCCAGCAGCTGGATGGCGGCCGCTGAAGCTTTCTTT. Translated: CASSWMAAAEAFF.

The J gene is TRBJ1-2, the V gene TRBV5-4, with no clear D. The length of the CDR3 is 14 residues. Per germline, CDR1 SGHNT and CDR2 YYREEE (reference sequence). Trimming left V 0 bases short and J 8 bases short, with 14 bases between. CDR3 DNA: TGTGCCAGCAGCTTGGCCGGAGTGAAAGGAGGCTACACCTTC. It codes for CASSLAGVKGGYTF.

The genes are TRBV5-1 and TRBJ2-1, with TRBD2 matching over 11 bases. V shed 0 bases and J 10 bases; nucleotides not matched to a gene: 3. Germline V lookup: CDR1 SGHRS, CDR2 YFSETQ. The CDR3 contains 14 residues. The CDR3 DNA sequence: TGCGCCAGCAGCTTGGTTAGCGGGGGGGCCGAGCAGTTCTTC. Translated: CASSLVSGGAEQFF.

The chain uses TRBV7-9 and TRBJ1-6; perhaps TRBD1 as D (5 bases). CDR1 is SEHNR, CDR2 FQNEAQ, per germline (reference sequence). This CDR3 region has 15 residues. Deletions cut 1 base from V and 5 bases from J, with 9 bases between. The CDR3 loop reads CASSLGTRNNSPLHF. The CDR3 bases are TGTGCCAGCAGCTTAGGGACACGCAATAATTCACCCCTCCACTTT.

The genes are TRBV11-2 and TRBJ2-5, with TRBD1 as a possible D gene (5 bases). The CDR3 has 15 residues. V dropped 5 bases and J dropped 5 bases, with 18 bases sitting between them. Germline CDR1 SGHAT, CDR2 FQNNGV. Here the CDR3 reads CASSPEIQVRETQYF. CDR3 in DNA: TGTGCCAGCAGCCCGGAGATACAGGTTCGCGAGACCCAGTACTTC.

V usage is TRBV19 and J usage is TRBJ1-2, with 7 bases lining up with TRBD1. The CDR3 spans 15 residues. CDR1 and CDR2 from the germline V gene are LNHDA and SQIVND (reference sequence). Unmatched junction bases numbered 14, after V lost 5 bases and J lost 8 bases. CDR3 bases: TGTGCCAGTAGTCCAGGGGGAGACAACTATTGGGGCTACACCTTC. It specifies CASSPGGDNYWGYTF.

V and J are TRBV10-3 and TRBJ2-1; TRBD2 aligns across 8 bases. V shed 2 bases and J 10 bases; nucleotides not matched to a gene: 10. The CDR3 extends over 15 amino acids. CDR1 is ENHRY and CDR2 is SYGVKD in the germline V gene. The CDR3 spells CAISEGELAGIEQFF. DNA of the CDR3: TGTGCCATCAGTGAGGGGGAGCTAGCGGGTATCGAGCAGTTCTTC.

The J gene is TRBJ2-7, the V gene TRBV6-5, with 9 bases matching TRBD1. This CDR3 is built from 13 residues. V trimming: 9 bases; J trimming: 7 bases; junction bases outside the gene matches: 10. Germline loops: CDR1 MNHEY, CDR2 SVGAGI. The CDR3 protein is CASSTGTGIEQYF. CDR3 DNA sequence: TGTGCCAGTAGTACCGGGACAGGGATTGAGCAGTACTTC.

The chain recombines TRBV11-2 with TRBJ1-1, with unresolved D. There are 13 residues in the CDR3. Trimming removed 4 bases from V and 2 bases from J, with 8 bases in between. Germline V gene sequence: CDR1 SGHAT, CDR2 FQNNGV. The CDR3 DNA follows: TGTGCCAGCAGCTACACAGTCAACACTGAAGCTTTCTTT. Translation gives CASSYTVNTEAFF.